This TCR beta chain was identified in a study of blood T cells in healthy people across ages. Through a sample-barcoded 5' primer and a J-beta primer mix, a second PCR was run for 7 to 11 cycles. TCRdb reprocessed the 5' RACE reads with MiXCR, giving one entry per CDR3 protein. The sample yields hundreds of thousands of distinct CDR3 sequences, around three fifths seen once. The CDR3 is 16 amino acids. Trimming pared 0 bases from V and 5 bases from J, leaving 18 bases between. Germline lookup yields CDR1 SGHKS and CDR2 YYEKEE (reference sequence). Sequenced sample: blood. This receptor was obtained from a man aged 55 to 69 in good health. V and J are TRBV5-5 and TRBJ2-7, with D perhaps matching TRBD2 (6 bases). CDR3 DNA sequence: TGTGCCAGCAGCTTGGATACGGGGACTGGGGCCCACGAGCAGTACTTC. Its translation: CASSLDTGTGAHEQYF.